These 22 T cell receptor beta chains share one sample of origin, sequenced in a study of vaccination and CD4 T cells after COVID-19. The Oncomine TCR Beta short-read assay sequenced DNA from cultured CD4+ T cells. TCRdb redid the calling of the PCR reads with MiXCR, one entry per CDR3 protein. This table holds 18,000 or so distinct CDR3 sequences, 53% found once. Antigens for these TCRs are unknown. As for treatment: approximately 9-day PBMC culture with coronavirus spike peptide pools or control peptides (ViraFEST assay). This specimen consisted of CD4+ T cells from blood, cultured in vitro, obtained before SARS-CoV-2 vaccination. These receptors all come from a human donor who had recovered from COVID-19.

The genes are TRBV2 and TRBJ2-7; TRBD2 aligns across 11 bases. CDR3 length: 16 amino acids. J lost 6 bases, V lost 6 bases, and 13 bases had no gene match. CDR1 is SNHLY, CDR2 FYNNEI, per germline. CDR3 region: CASRHRTSGLGPEQYF. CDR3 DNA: TGTGCCAGCAGACATAGGACTAGCGGGCTCGGACCCGAGCAGTACTTC. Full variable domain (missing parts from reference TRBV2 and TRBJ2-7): EPEVTQTPSHQVTQMGQEVILRCVPISNHLYFYWYRQILGQKVEFLVSFYNNEISEKSEIFDDQFSVERPDGSNFTLKIRSTKLEDSAMYFCASRHRTSGLGPEQYFGPGTRLTVT.

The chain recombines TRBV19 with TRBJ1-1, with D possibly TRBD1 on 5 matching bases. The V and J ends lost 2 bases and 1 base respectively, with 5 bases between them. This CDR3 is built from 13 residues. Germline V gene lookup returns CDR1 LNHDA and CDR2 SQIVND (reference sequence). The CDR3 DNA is TGTGCCAGTAGTATACAGGGGAACACTGAAGCTTTCTTT. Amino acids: CASSIQGNTEAFF.

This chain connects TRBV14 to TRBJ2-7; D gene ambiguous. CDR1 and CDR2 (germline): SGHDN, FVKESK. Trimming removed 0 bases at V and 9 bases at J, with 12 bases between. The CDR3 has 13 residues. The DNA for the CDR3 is TGTGCCAGCAGCCAAGATGTCCAGCTAGGGCAGTACTTC. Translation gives CASSQDVQLGQYF.

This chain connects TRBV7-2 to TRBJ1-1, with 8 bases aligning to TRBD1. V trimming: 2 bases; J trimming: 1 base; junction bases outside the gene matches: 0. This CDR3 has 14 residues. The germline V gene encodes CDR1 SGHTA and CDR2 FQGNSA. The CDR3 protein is CASSLQGANTEAFF. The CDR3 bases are TGTGCCAGCAGCTTACAGGGGGCGAACACTGAAGCTTTCTTT. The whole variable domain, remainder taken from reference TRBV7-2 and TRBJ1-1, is GAGVSQSPSNKVTEKGKDVELRCDPISGHTALYWYRQSLGQGLEFLIYFQGNSAPDKSGLPSDRFSAERTGGSVSTLTIQRTQQEDSAVYLCASSLQGANTEAFFGQGTRLTVV.

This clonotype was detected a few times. The CDR3 region is CASIPSGLRGGYTF. CDR3 in DNA: TGTGCCAGCATCCCCTCCGGGCTCCGAGGGGGCTACACCTTC. This sequence joins TRBV28 and TRBJ1-2, with unresolved D. The V and J ends lost 7 bases and 8 bases respectively, with 20 bases between them. The CDR3 sequence is 14 residues long. Germline V CDR1 and CDR2: MDHEN, SYDVKM.

The CDR3 sequence: CAVRTSGSTDTQYF. Written as DNA, the CDR3 is TGTGCCGTAAGGACTAGCGGGAGTACAGATACGCAGTATTTT. The chain joins TRBV10-3 to TRBJ2-3; 13 bases match TRBD2. The J segment lost 3 bases and the V segment lost 11 bases, leaving 5 bases of the junction unmatched. The length of the CDR3 is 14 residues. From germline, CDR1 is ENHRY and CDR2 SYGVKD.

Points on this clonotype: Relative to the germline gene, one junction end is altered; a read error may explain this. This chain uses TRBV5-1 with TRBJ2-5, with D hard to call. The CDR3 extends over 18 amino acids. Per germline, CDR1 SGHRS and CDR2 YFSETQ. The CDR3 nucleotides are TGCGCCAGCAACTTGGGATTGGTCAACCTTCTTGGGGAAGAGACCCAGTACTTC. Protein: CASNLGLVNLLGEETQYF.

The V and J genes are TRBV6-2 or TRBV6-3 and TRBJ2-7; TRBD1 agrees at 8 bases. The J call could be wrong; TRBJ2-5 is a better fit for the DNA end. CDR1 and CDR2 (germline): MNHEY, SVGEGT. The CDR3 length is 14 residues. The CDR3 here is CASSSADRAETQYF. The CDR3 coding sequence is TGTGCCAGCAGTTCCGCGGACAGGGCAGAGACCCAGTACTTC.

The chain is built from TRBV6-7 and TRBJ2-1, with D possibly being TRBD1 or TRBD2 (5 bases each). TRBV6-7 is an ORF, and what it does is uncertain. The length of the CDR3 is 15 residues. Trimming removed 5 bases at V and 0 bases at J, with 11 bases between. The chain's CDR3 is CASSPGRSSYNEQFF. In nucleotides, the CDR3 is TGTGCCAGCAGTCCGGGACGCAGCTCCTACAATGAGCAGTTCTTC.

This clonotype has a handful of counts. The CDR3 is CSGYPPMMNTEAFF. CDR3 coding DNA: TGCAGTGGTTATCCTCCGATGATGAACACTGAAGCTTTCTTT. The chain is built from TRBV20-1 and TRBJ1-1; no firm D call. The CDR3 has 14 amino acids. In germline, CDR1 is DFQATT, CDR2 SNEGSKA (reference sequence). Trimming removed 7 bases at V and 0 bases at J, with 15 bases between.

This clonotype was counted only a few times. This CDR3 reads CASSRQTGNPDTQYF. The CDR3 nucleotides read TGTGCCAGCAGCCGCCAAACAGGGAATCCAGATACGCAGTATTTT. The chain joins TRBV7-2 to TRBJ2-3, with a tentative D call TRBD1 (6 bases). This CDR3 region has 15 residues. Germline-derived CDR1 and CDR2 are SGHTA and FQGNSA. Trimming shortened V by 5 bases and J by 4 bases, and 16 bases separated the two germline ends.

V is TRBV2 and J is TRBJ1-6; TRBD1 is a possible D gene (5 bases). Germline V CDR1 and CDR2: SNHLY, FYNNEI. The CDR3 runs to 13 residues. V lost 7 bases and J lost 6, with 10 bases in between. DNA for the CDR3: TGTGCCAGCATCCAGGGTGGTAATTCACCCCTCCACTTT. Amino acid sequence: CASIQGGNSPLHF. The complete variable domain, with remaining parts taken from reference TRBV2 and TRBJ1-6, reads EPEVTQTPSHQVTQMGQEVILRCVPISNHLYFYWYRQILGQKVEFLVSFYNNEISEKSEIFDDQFSVERPDGSNFTLKIRSTKLEDSAMYFCASIQGGNSPLHFGNGTRLTVT.

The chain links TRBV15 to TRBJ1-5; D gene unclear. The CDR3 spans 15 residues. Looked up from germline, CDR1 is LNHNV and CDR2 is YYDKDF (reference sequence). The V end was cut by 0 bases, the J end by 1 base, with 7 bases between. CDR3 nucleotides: TGTGCCACCAGCAGAGATACGTTGAGCAATCAGCCCCAGCATTTT. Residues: CATSRDTLSNQPQHF.

This CDR3 reads CASSVRGQGTYEQYF. The CDR3 coding sequence is TGTGCCAGCAGTGTGAGGGGGCAGGGAACCTACGAGCAGTACTTC. The chain recombines TRBV28 with TRBJ2-7; 7 bases are shared with TRBD1. V lost 5 bases, J lost 2 bases, and 9 bases stayed unmatched. This CDR3 is built from 15 residues. CDR1 is MDHEN and CDR2 is SYDVKM in the germline V gene.

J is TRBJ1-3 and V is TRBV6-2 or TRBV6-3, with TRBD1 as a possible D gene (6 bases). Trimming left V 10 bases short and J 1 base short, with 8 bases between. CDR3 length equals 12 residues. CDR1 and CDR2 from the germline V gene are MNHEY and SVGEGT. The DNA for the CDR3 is TGTGCCACCCAGGGGTCTGGAAACACCATATATTTT. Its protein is CATQGSGNTIYF.

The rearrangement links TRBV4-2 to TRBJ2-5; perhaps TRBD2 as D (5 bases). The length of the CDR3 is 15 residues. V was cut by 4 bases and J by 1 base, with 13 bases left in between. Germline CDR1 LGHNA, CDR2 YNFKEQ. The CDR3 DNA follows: TGTGCCAGCAGCCCAAGCGGAGACCCCCAAGAGACCCAGTACTTC. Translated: CASSPSGDPQETQYF.

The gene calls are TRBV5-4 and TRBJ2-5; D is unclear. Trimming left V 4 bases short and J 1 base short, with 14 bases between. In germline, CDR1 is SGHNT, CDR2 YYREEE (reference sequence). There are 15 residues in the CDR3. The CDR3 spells CASSPKIPGQETQYF. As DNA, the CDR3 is TGTGCCAGCAGCCCAAAGATTCCGGGCCAAGAGACCCAGTACTTC.

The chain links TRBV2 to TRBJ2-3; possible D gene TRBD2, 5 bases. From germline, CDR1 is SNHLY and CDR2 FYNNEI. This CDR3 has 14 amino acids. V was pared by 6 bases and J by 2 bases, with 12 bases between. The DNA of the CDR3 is TGTGCCAGCAGCTGGACTTCCCACACAGATACGCAGTATTTT. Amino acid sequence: CASSWTSHTDTQYF.

The CDR3 DNA reads as TGCAGTGCTAGAGCGATCCGCATTGGCGGGAGTCGGGGCGAGCAGTACTTC. It translates to CSARAIRIGGSRGEQYF. This sequence joins TRBV20-1 and TRBJ2-7; 7 bases match TRBD2. CDR1 and CDR2 (germline): DFQATT, SNEGSKA (reference sequence). Trimming took 1 base from V and 6 from J; bases not matched to a gene: 18. The CDR3 consists of 17 residues.

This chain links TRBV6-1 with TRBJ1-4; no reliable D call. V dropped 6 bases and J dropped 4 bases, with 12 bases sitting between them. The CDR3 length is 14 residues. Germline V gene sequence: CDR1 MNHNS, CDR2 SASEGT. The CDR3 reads CASRLGLLNEKLFF. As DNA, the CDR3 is TGTGCCAGCAGGCTTGGGCTACTTAATGAAAAACTGTTTTTT.

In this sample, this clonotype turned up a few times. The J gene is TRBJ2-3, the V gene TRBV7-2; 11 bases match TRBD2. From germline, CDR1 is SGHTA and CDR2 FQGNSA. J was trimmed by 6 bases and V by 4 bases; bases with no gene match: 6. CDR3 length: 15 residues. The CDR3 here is CASSYGIAGGDTQYF. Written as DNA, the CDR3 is TGTGCCAGCAGCTACGGAATAGCGGGAGGGGATACGCAGTATTTT.

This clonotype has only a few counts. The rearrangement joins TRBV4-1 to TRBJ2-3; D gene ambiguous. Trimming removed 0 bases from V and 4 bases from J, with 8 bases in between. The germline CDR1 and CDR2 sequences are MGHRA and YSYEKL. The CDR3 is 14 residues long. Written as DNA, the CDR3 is TGCGCCAGCAGCCAAGATAGACTTGCAGATACGCAGTATTTT. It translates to CASSQDRLADTQYF.